A single sample gave rise to the 28 T cell receptor beta chains below, sequenced in a study of cytomegalovirus exposure and HLA in healthy donors (dated by TCRdb to about 2017). The method behind the library was the immunoSEQ multiplex PCR assay. The multiplex PCR relied on a mix of 60 forward primers for TCR Vbeta segments and 13 reverse primers for TCR Jbeta segments. Sourced from immuneACCESS, this table was stored by TCRdb with only in-frame sequences that have V and J called. A share of the clones is absent; for the studies checked, an unresolved V gene accounts for under half, and the remainder has no known explanation. The sample contains about 170,000 clones, around 85% of them found a single time. The top ten clonotypes cover 1% of the sample. The sequenced material came from PBMCs. These receptor sequences come from a boy aged 2-15 years in good health and CMV-seronegative.

The chain combines TRBV9 with TRBJ1-2; TRBD1 is a possible D gene (6 bases). The germline V gene encodes CDR1 SGDLS and CDR2 YYNGEE. The length of the CDR3 is 16 residues. The V end was cut by 3 bases, the J end by 4 bases, with 19 bases between. CDR3 amino acids: CASSGAGGGWVYGYTF. CDR3 DNA: TGTGCCAGCAGCGGAGCGGGCGGGGGCTGGGTCTATGGCTACACCTTC. Filled out from reference TRBV9 and TRBJ1-2, the complete variable domain reads DSGVTQTPKHLITATGQRVTLRCSPRSGDLSVYWYQQSLDQGLQFLIQYYNGEERAKGNILERFSAQQFPDLHSELNLSSLELGDSALYFCASSGAGGGWVYGYTFGSGTRLTVV.

This chain links TRBV6-1 with TRBJ2-7; D is possibly TRBD1 (6 bases). This CDR3 comprises 16 residues. Looked up from germline, CDR1 is MNHNS and CDR2 is SASEGT. V was trimmed by 2 bases and J by 6 bases, leaving 20 bases between them. CDR3 bases: TGTGCCAGCAGTGAACAAATCTTTGTCAGGGGAAGCGAGCAGTACTTC. Its protein product is CASSEQIFVRGSEQYF.

The V and J genes are TRBV28 and TRBJ1-1; 8 bases map to TRBD1. V shed 5 bases, J shed 6 bases, and the junction held 17 bases outside the gene matches. Germline loops: CDR1 MDHEN, CDR2 SYDVKM. The CDR3 totals 17 residues. Written as DNA, the CDR3 is TGTGCCAGCAGTCTCTGGACAGGGAATCCTCTATTCGCTGAAGCTTTCTTT. Amino acids: CASSLWTGNPLFAEAFF.

The chain has TRBV10-3 and TRBJ1-5, with 7 bases identical to TRBD1. Trimming took 5 bases from V and 3 from J; bases not matched to a gene: 4. Germline V gives CDR1 ENHRY, CDR2 SYGVKD. The CDR3 is 14 amino acids. DNA for the CDR3: TGTGCCATCAGTCAGACAGGGCCCAATCAGCCCCAGCATTTT. Amino acid sequence: CAISQTGPNQPQHF.

The genes are TRBV27 and TRBJ1-2; D is undetermined. V lost 0 bases and J 1 base, leaving 9 bases between the germline ends. CDR1 MNHEY and CDR2 SMNVEV come from the germline V gene (reference sequence). This CDR3 region has 15 residues. CDR3 in DNA: TGTGCCAGCAGTTTATCTCCGGAGGATAACTATGGCTACACCTTC. Protein product: CASSLSPEDNYGYTF.

CDR3: CAIRYRGHNEQFF. The CDR3 DNA reads TGTGCCATCAGGTACAGGGGCCACAATGAGCAGTTCTTC. The rearrangement joins TRBV10-3 to TRBJ2-1, with 7 bases fitting TRBD1. The germline CDR1 and CDR2 sequences are ENHRY and SYGVKD. The CDR3 consists of 13 residues. V shed 6 bases and J 5 bases; nucleotides not matched to a gene: 4.

The chain carries TRBV30 and TRBJ1-4; no reliable D call. The CDR3 has 12 residues. Germline CDR1 and CDR2: GTSNPN and SVGIG (reference sequence). With 7 bases removed from V and 8 bases from J, the gap between germline ends came to 14 bases. The CDR3 region has the DNA TGTGCCTACCATTCGGGGAGGGAAAAACTGTTTTTT. Protein product: CAYHSGREKLFF.

This chain links TRBV27 with TRBJ2-5; TRBD1 is a possible D gene (6 bases). V lost 7 bases to trimming and J lost 5 bases, with 14 bases between them. There are 13 residues in the CDR3. The V gene's germline CDR1 is MNHEY and CDR2 SMNVEV (reference sequence). The CDR3, as DNA: TGTGCCAGCACCCCACCCGACAGGGAGACCCAGTACTTC. Protein: CASTPPDRETQYF.

The rearrangement joins TRBV9 to TRBJ2-3; 10 positions match TRBD2. The germline gives CDR1 SGDLS, CDR2 YYNGEE. J lost 5 bases, V lost 0 bases, and 3 bases had no gene match. The CDR3 totals 15 residues. The CDR3 sequence: CASSVGSSGRDTQYF. The CDR3 DNA is TGTGCCAGCAGCGTAGGGTCTAGCGGGAGAGATACGCAGTATTTT.

This chain joins TRBV9 and TRBJ1-3; perhaps TRBD1 as D (5 bases). Trimming removed 5 bases at V and 4 bases at J, with 13 bases between. The CDR3 loop spans 14 amino acids. CDR1 is SGDLS and CDR2 is YYNGEE in the germline V gene. The CDR3 region has the DNA TGTGCCAGCAGTCTCCAGGGAACGGGAAACACCATATATTTT. This sequence encodes CASSLQGTGNTIYF.

The chain carries TRBV29-1 and TRBJ2-2, with 10 bases aligning to TRBD2. Germline trimming cut 6 bases from V and 4 bases from J; bases unmatched to any gene: 11. The germline V gene has CDR1 SQVTM and CDR2 ANQGSEA. The CDR3 extends over 16 amino acids. The CDR3 nucleotides read TGCAGCGTCAAGGGGAGCGGGGGGGCCGGCACCGGGGAGCTGTTTTTT. This gives the protein CSVKGSGGAGTGELFF.

The rearrangement uses TRBV18 and TRBJ2-1, with TRBD1 identical over 8 bases. The trim removed 2 bases at V and 8 bases at J, leaving 11 bases unmatched. In germline, CDR1 is KGHSH, CDR2 LQKENI. This CDR3 region has 16 residues. The CDR3 DNA reads TGTGCCAGCTCACCATATACAGGACAGGGTAACCATGAGCAGTTCTTC. Its translation: CASSPYTGQGNHEQFF. The variable domain in full, with the rest retrieved from reference TRBV18 and TRBJ2-1, is NAGVMQNPRHLVRRRGQEARLRCSPMKGHSHVYWYRQLPEEGLKFMVYLQKENIIDESGMPKERFSAEFPKEGPSILRIQQVVRGDSAAYFCASSPYTGQGNHEQFFGPGTRLTVL.

The genes are TRBV2 and TRBJ2-3, with a tentative D call TRBD1 (5 bases). The CDR3 consists of 13 residues. V was trimmed by 6 bases and J by 0 bases, leaving 7 bases between them. Germline values: CDR1 SNHLY, CDR2 FYNNEI. The CDR3 loop reads CASRDTSTDTQYF. The DNA for the CDR3 is TGTGCCAGCAGGGACACCAGCACAGATACGCAGTATTTT. The full variable domain, its missing parts supplied by reference TRBV2 and TRBJ2-3, is EPEVTQTPSHQVTQMGQEVILRCVPISNHLYFYWYRQILGQKVEFLVSFYNNEISEKSEIFDDQFSVERPDGSNFTLKIRSTKLEDSAMYFCASRDTSTDTQYFGPGTRLTVL.

The chain has TRBV28 and TRBJ2-7; 8 bases agree with TRBD2. The CDR3 sequence is 15 residues long. V was clipped by 3 bases and J by 4 bases; unmatched bases: 8. The germline V gene has CDR1 MDHEN and CDR2 SYDVKM. The CDR3 here is CASSFTSGPPYEQYF. The DNA for the CDR3 is TGTGCCAGCAGTTTCACTAGCGGCCCTCCGTACGAGCAGTACTTC.

This clone was seen once. The genes are TRBV6-1 and TRBJ2-3; 7 bases line up with TRBD2. The CDR3 length is 16 residues. V was pared by 4 bases and J by 5 bases, with 12 bases of the junction left unmatched. Germline loops: CDR1 MNHNS, CDR2 SASEGT. CDR3 in amino acids: CASSGAGGSAIDTQYF. The CDR3 DNA reads TGTGCCAGCAGTGGGGCAGGCGGGAGCGCGATAGATACGCAGTATTTT.

The chain is built from TRBV28 and TRBJ2-1; perhaps TRBD1 as D (6 bases). Deletions cut 5 bases from V and 6 bases from J, with 17 bases between. Germline V gives CDR1 MDHEN, CDR2 SYDVKM. This CDR3 is built from 15 residues. The CDR3 sequence is CASSPATGPLNEQFF. The CDR3 bases are TGTGCCAGCAGTCCCGCGACAGGACCCCTCAATGAGCAGTTCTTC.

The chain links TRBV6-1 to TRBJ1-5, with unresolved D. Trimming shortened V by 6 bases and J by 3 bases, and 6 bases separated the two germline ends. Germline CDR1 is MNHNS and CDR2 is SASEGT. This CDR3 region has 12 residues. This chain's CDR3 is CASRSPNQPQHF. CDR3 bases: TGTGCCAGCAGAAGCCCCAATCAGCCCCAGCATTTT.

This chain uses TRBV9 with TRBJ2-7, with 10 bases that match TRBD2. The V gene end was trimmed by 3 bases and the J gene end by 0 bases; junction bases not matched to a gene: 3. The V gene's germline CDR1 is SGDLS and CDR2 YYNGEE. This CDR3 is built from 15 residues. The CDR3 DNA reads TGTGCCAGCAGCGCGTCTAGCGGGAGCTCCTACGAGCAGTACTTC. It yields the protein CASSASSGSSYEQYF. The full variable domain, in which reference TRBV9 and TRBJ2-7 provide the parts outside the CDR3, is DSGVTQTPKHLITATGQRVTLRCSPRSGDLSVYWYQQSLDQGLQFLIQYYNGEERAKGNILERFSAQQFPDLHSELNLSSLELGDSALYFCASSASSGSSYEQYFGPGTRLTVT.

The V and J genes are TRBV27 and TRBJ1-1; D ambiguous. Trimming shortened V by 0 bases and J by 1 base, and 6 bases separated the two germline ends. This CDR3 is built from 14 residues. Germline V gene lookup returns CDR1 MNHEY and CDR2 SMNVEV (reference sequence). Here the CDR3 reads CASSLSGRNTEAFF. The CDR3 bases are TGTGCCAGCAGTTTATCTGGCAGGAACACTGAAGCTTTCTTT.

The rearrangement uses TRBV2 and TRBJ1-1; D remains unclear. CDR1 is SNHLY and CDR2 is FYNNEI in the germline V gene. There are 12 residues in the CDR3. The V end lost 7 bases, the J end lost 1 base, and 7 bases lay between the germline ends. The CDR3 is CASIGGNTEAFF. In DNA, the CDR3 is TGTGCCAGCATAGGAGGGAACACTGAAGCTTTCTTT.

The rearrangement joins TRBV5-1 to TRBJ2-1; D possibly corresponds to TRBD2 (5 bases). V was pared by 4 bases and J by 7 bases, with 9 bases between. The CDR3 runs to 12 residues. The V gene's germline CDR1 is SGHRS and CDR2 YFSETQ. The CDR3 DNA reads TGCGCCAGCAGCGCCGGGGAGAATGAGCAGTTCTTC. Its protein product is CASSAGENEQFF.

The rearrangement links TRBV7-9 to TRBJ1-6; D is unresolved. Germline CDR1 reads SEHNR; CDR2 reads FQNEAQ (reference sequence). V was trimmed by 5 bases and J by 1 base, leaving 18 bases between them. This CDR3 spans 18 amino acids. The DNA of the CDR3 is TGTGCCAGCAGCAAAGCCCAATTATCGTTGTCCTATAATTCACCCCTCCACTTT. It is translated as CASSKAQLSLSYNSPLHF.

Only one count was recorded for this clone. This sequence joins TRBV10-1 and TRBJ2-3, with TRBD1 matching over 7 bases. Germline loops: CDR1 WNHNN, CDR2 SYGVQD (reference sequence). Unmatched junction bases numbered 4, after V lost 4 bases and J lost 0 bases. This CDR3 has 15 amino acids. CDR3 in amino acids: CASSVLGQSTDTQYF. The CDR3 bases are TGCGCCAGCAGTGTTTTGGGACAGAGCACAGATACGCAGTATTTT.

The chain recombines TRBV6-1 with TRBJ2-7; D unresolved. From germline, CDR1 is MNHNS and CDR2 SASEGT. The V gene lost 2 bases and the J gene lost 7 bases, with 3 bases spanning the gap. The CDR3 is 10 amino acids. In DNA, the CDR3 is TGTGCCAGCAGTGAATGGGAGCAGTACGTC. Amino acid sequence: CASSEWEQYV.

The V gene is TRBV15, the J gene TRBJ1-1; D call uncertain. Between the trimmed V and J ends, which lost 5 bases and 0 bases, there was a span of 16 bases. The V gene's germline CDR1 is LNHNV and CDR2 YYDKDF (reference sequence). CDR3 length: 16 amino acids. The CDR3 sequence: CATSRRQFLMNTEAFF. The CDR3 coding sequence is TGTGCCACCAGCCGGCGGCAGTTTCTTATGAACACTGAAGCTTTCTTT.

The V gene is TRBV9, the J gene TRBJ2-3; 10 nucleotides match TRBD2. Germline CDR1 and CDR2: SGDLS and YYNGEE. There are 16 residues in the CDR3. The ends lost 0 bases at V and 2 bases at J; junction bases unmatched: 3. The CDR3 DNA is TGTGCCAGCAGCGTAGGGCTAGCGGGAGTCACAGATACGCAGTATTTT. It is translated as CASSVGLAGVTDTQYF.

The gene calls are TRBV15 and TRBJ2-1; TRBD2 agrees at 11 bases. The trim removed 0 bases at V and 8 bases at J, leaving 6 bases unmatched. The CDR3 runs 16 residues. Germline V lookup: CDR1 LNHNV, CDR2 YYDKDF (reference sequence). In DNA form, the CDR3 reads TGTGCCACCAGCAGAGATAGTAGCGGGGGGGCCGATGAGCAGTTCTTC. It yields the protein CATSRDSSGGADEQFF.

The chain has TRBV28 and TRBJ1-1; D call uncertain. The V end was cut by 5 bases, the J end by 6 bases, with 13 bases between. The CDR3 sequence is 13 residues long. Germline V CDR1 and CDR2: MDHEN, SYDVKM. In DNA, the CDR3 is TGTGCCAGCAGTCCCTCTCCTCGGGCTGAAGCTTTCTTT. Translating gives CASSPSPRAEAFF.